Following are 25 T cell receptor beta chains from one sample sequenced in a study of metastatic and nonmetastatic thyroid tumors. Every patient was untreated before thyroid surgery. Using MiXCR, TCRdb re-called clones from the PCR reads. The sample yields roughly 70,000 clones, roughly 18% seen once. The sample consisted of blood. The source of these receptors is a female donor with papillary thyroid cancer or a benign thyroid nodule (not recorded which). Some clones in this sample may be carry-over from other donors' samples.

The chain has TRBV20-1 and TRBJ2-1; D is possibly TRBD1 or TRBD2 (5 bases each). Looked up from germline, CDR1 is DFQATT and CDR2 is SNEGSKA (reference sequence). The CDR3 covers 16 residues. V dropped 6 bases and J dropped 3 bases, with 21 bases sitting between them. The CDR3 sequence: CSARIRRAQGYNEQFF. CDR3 bases: TGCAGTGCGAGGATTAGGCGGGCCCAGGGCTACAATGAGCAGTTCTTC.

This clone came up a few times. The chain employs TRBV6-8 and TRBJ1-4; 10 bases agree with TRBD1. Germline values: CDR1 MNHGY, CDR2 SAAAGT. The CDR3 totals 16 residues. The J segment lost 7 bases and the V segment lost 4 bases, leaving 9 bases of the junction unmatched. The CDR3 is CASSWTGGEPSEKLFF. Written as DNA, the CDR3 is TGTGCCAGCAGTTGGACAGGGGGGGAGCCATCTGAAAAACTGTTTTTT.

This clone appeared many times. J is TRBJ1-5 and V is TRBV12-3 or TRBV12-4; D ambiguous. V shed 5 bases and J shed 1 base, with 3 bases lying between them. The CDR3 is made up of 12 amino acids. CDR3 bases: TGTGCCAGCAGTACCAGCAATCAGCCCCAGCATTTT. It is translated as CASSTSNQPQHF.

This clone was counted a few times. This may come from a read error, since a much larger clone is one base off. The genes are TRBV20-1 and TRBJ2-1; D uncertain. Germline loops: CDR1 DFQATT, CDR2 SNEGSKA (reference sequence). The CDR3 has 11 amino acids. In DNA, the CDR3 is TGCAGTTCTAGACTGCCTCCAGAGCAGTTCTTC. It specifies CSSRLPPEQFF.

The genes are TRBV12-3 or TRBV12-4 and TRBJ2-2; no firm D call. This CDR3 has 13 residues. The V gene lost 7 bases and the J gene lost 7 bases, with 13 bases spanning the gap. The CDR3 spells CASNPRHRGELFF. The CDR3 DNA reads TGTGCCAGCAATCCTAGGCACCGCGGGGAGCTGTTTTTT.

This clone has ten or more counts. The rearrangement uses TRBV19 and TRBJ1-1; no definite D call. Germline V lookup: CDR1 LNHDA, CDR2 SQIVND (reference sequence). The CDR3 sequence is 12 residues long. Trimming stripped 5 bases from V and 2 bases from J, with 6 bases between. CDR3 in amino acids: CASSGTNTEAFF. The CDR3 DNA reads TGTGCCAGTAGTGGTACTAACACTGAAGCTTTCTTT.

This clone has a handful of counts. The V and J genes are TRBV5-1 and TRBJ2-3; TRBD1 matches 11 bases. This CDR3 has 16 residues. Germline V lookup: CDR1 SGHRS, CDR2 YFSETQ. V shed 7 bases, J shed 3 bases, and the junction held 10 bases outside the gene matches. The CDR3 DNA follows: TGCGCCAGCGGCTGGGACAGGGGGAGGCCTACAGATACGCAGTATTTT. It translates to CASGWDRGRPTDTQYF.

This clone has ten or more counts. The rearrangement uses TRBV20-1 and TRBJ2-7; D uncertain. The germline V gene encodes CDR1 DFQATT and CDR2 SNEGSKA (reference sequence). The CDR3 consists of 15 residues. Deletions cut 0 bases from V and 3 bases from J, with 15 bases between. The CDR3 bases are TGCAGTGCTAGAGATACATTGTTAAAGGGCTACGAGCAGTACTTC. Encoded protein: CSARDTLLKGYEQYF.

This clone has just a few counts. The J gene is TRBJ2-1, the V gene TRBV28; the match to TRBD2 covers 9 bases. V trimming: 6 bases; J trimming: 10 bases; junction bases outside the gene matches: 19. The germline CDR1 and CDR2 sequences are MDHEN and SYDVKM. This CDR3 comprises 17 residues. This chain's CDR3 is CASSPYYVTSGYREQFF. CDR3 bases: TGTGCCAGCAGCCCATATTATGTTACTAGCGGGTACAGGGAGCAGTTCTTC.

This clone was observed many times. This chain links TRBV7-6 with TRBJ2-3; 9 nucleotides align to TRBD1. This CDR3 has 16 amino acids. J lost 0 bases, V lost 1 base, and 2 bases had no gene match. Germline V lookup: CDR1 SGHVS, CDR2 FNYEAQ. CDR3 coding DNA: TGTGCCAGCAGCTTAGAGGGGACAGGGAGCACAGATACGCAGTATTTT. As protein: CASSLEGTGSTDTQYF.

The chain joins TRBV7-3 to TRBJ2-5, with TRBD2 matching over 10 bases. The CDR3 has 17 residues. CDR1 is SGHTA, CDR2 FQGTGA, per germline. V lost 3 bases and J lost 0; bases outside the gene matches: 7. The CDR3: CASSLQTTSGYQETQYF. The CDR3 nucleotides are TGTGCCAGCAGCTTGCAAACGACTAGCGGGTACCAAGAGACCCAGTACTTC.

The V and J genes are TRBV3-1 and TRBJ1-6, with D possibly being TRBD1 (5 bases). CDR3 length: 14 residues. CDR1 LGHDT and CDR2 YNNKEL come from the germline V gene (reference sequence). Trimming took off 6 bases at V and 10 bases at J, with 16 bases between the two ends. The CDR3 bases are TGTGCCAGCAGTTCAGCAAGGGGCGAATCACCCCTCCACTTT. Amino acid sequence: CASSSARGESPLHF.

Note on this clone: A read error is possible here, since a much larger clone lies one base away. No conserved phenylalanine or tryptophan is present at the end of the CDR3, so a read error is the likely explanation. This chain joins TRBV20-1 and TRBJ2-1; 8 nucleotides match TRBD1. The length of the CDR3 is 12 residues. In germline, CDR1 is DFQATT, CDR2 SNEGSKA (reference sequence). The CDR3 protein is CSPGGPYNEQFS. The CDR3 DNA follows: TGCAGCCCAGGGGGCCCCTACAATGAGCAGTTCTCC.

The genes are TRBV12-3 or TRBV12-4 and TRBJ2-3; 10 bases are a match to TRBD2. This CDR3 comprises 18 residues. Losses at the gene ends were 4 bases for V and 1 base for J; bases not matched to a gene: 11. The CDR3 spells CASSSSGGVFLGTDTQYF. CDR3 DNA sequence: TGTGCCAGCAGTTCAAGCGGGGGGGTCTTTTTGGGCACAGATACGCAGTATTTT.

This clone was observed at least ten times. The chain couples TRBV3-1 to TRBJ1-2; tentative D call: TRBD1 (5 bases). Germline CDR1 LGHDT, CDR2 YNNKEL (reference sequence). This CDR3 is built from 15 residues. Trimming took 3 bases from V and 0 from J, leaving 11 bases between them. CDR3 amino acids: CASSHGGTPNYGYTF. DNA of the CDR3: TGTGCCAGCAGCCATGGGGGGACGCCTAACTATGGCTACACCTTC.

CDR3 sequence (DNA): TGTGCCAGCAGAGTTGGGACTAGCGGCTACAGGGGCGAGCAGTACTTC. Translated, it gives CASRVGTSGYRGEQYF. The chain combines TRBV27 with TRBJ2-7, with 11 bases aligning to TRBD2. The germline V gene has CDR1 MNHEY and CDR2 SMNVEV (reference sequence). V shed 6 bases and J 6 bases; nucleotides not matched to a gene: 13. This CDR3 has 16 amino acids.

Sample share makes this clone medium-sized. The chain links TRBV4-1 to TRBJ2-1; tentative D call: TRBD2 (5 bases). The V and J ends lost 4 bases and 1 base respectively, with 14 bases between them. Per the germline V gene, CDR1 is MGHRA and CDR2 is YSYEKL. The CDR3 runs to 16 residues. In DNA form, the CDR3 reads TGCGCCAGCAGCCGACCCTTCCAGCGGTCCTACAATGAGCAGTTCTTC. Translation gives CASSRPFQRSYNEQFF.

In its sample, this clone was seen a few times. The chain uses TRBV6-1 and TRBJ2-2, with TRBD2 identical over 8 bases. Trimming removed 7 bases from V and 6 bases from J; junction bases left unmatched: 7. The CDR3 spans 14 residues. The germline CDR1 and CDR2 sequences are MNHNS and SASEGT. Here the CDR3 DNA reads TGTGCCAGCATCTGGGGACTAGAGGCCGGGGAGCTGTTTTTT. Translating gives CASIWGLEAGELFF.

The rearrangement joins TRBV5-1 to TRBJ1-2, with D unclear. The CDR3 extends over 17 amino acids. Germline V CDR1 and CDR2: SGHRS, YFSETQ. V lost 0 bases and J lost 7, with 22 bases in between. The CDR3 coding sequence is TGCGCCAGCAGCTTGGCCGGCATGAGGGTCGGTAATGGTGGCTACACCTTC. This gives the protein CASSLAGMRVGNGGYTF.

This clone was detected a few times. Germline and junction disagree at one end, which may indicate a read error. CDR3 coding DNA: TGTGCCAGTAGGTTCTACGGACGGGAGACTGGAGCTTTCTTT. Translation: CASRFYGRETGAFF. The V call is TRBV19, the J call TRBJ1-1; D is unresolved. The CDR3 totals 14 residues. Germline V lookup: CDR1 LNHDA, CDR2 SQIVND (reference sequence).

Ten or more counts support this clone. This chain connects TRBV12-3 or TRBV12-4 to TRBJ1-1, with TRBD1 matching 9 bases. With V trimmed by 7 bases and J by 3 bases, 9 bases remained unmatched. CDR3 size: 15 residues. In DNA form, the CDR3 reads TGTGCCAGCACCCCCGGGACAGGGTGGGACACTGAAGCTTTCTTT. Its protein product is CASTPGTGWDTEAFF.

On this clone itself: It may be a read error: a sequence one base away is much more abundant. The CDR3 region is CASSLSGYNEQFF. The CDR3, as DNA: TGTGCCAGCAGCTTATCGGGGTACAATGAGCAGTTCTTC. This chain links TRBV11-2 with TRBJ2-1, with D tentatively TRBD2 (5 bases). CDR1 and CDR2 from the germline V gene are SGHAT and FQNNGV. V shed 2 bases and J shed 4 bases, with 6 bases lying between them. The CDR3 loop spans 13 amino acids.

This clone was observed many times. The chain links TRBV20-1 to TRBJ2-7; D perhaps matches TRBD1 (5 bases). Trimming stripped 1 base from V and 5 bases from J, with 21 bases between. Germline values: CDR1 DFQATT, CDR2 SNEGSKA (reference sequence). The CDR3 is made up of 16 amino acids. Here the CDR3 DNA reads TGCAGTGCTAGAGGGACCAAGGGGATGGTATCGGACGAGCAGTACTTC. This translates into CSARGTKGMVSDEQYF.

This clone came up many times. The V call is TRBV28, the J call TRBJ1-1, with D unclear. CDR3 size: 13 residues. Per germline, CDR1 MDHEN and CDR2 SYDVKM. Deletions cut 3 bases from V and 6 bases from J, with 11 bases between. The CDR3 region has the DNA TGTGCCAGCAGTTTGACCCCCGTGGCTGAAGCTTTCTTT. Residues: CASSLTPVAEAFF.

This clone was seen repeatedly, ten times or more. J is TRBJ2-1 and V is TRBV12-3 or TRBV12-4, with D possibly matching TRBD2 (6 bases). This CDR3 comprises 15 residues. The ends were cut back, 6 bases at V and 0 bases at J, with 12 bases in the middle. The DNA of the CDR3 is TGTGCCAGCAGGGAACGTAGCGGCTCCTACAATGAGCAGTTCTTC. Protein sequence: CASRERSGSYNEQFF.